The clone carrying this T cell receptor beta chain was found a few times. Its antigen is undetermined. The isolated RNA, all of it, was reverse transcribed, so expressed TCRB transcripts were what got sequenced. The protocol was immunoSEQ multiplex PCR, while the TCRdb copy is restricted to in-frame clones and leaves out a portion. The table includes some 200,000 clones, around 15% detected once. The record originates from a study of beta chain features in type 1 diabetes. Study-level points and caveats: Naive, central memory and regulatory TCRB repertoires appeared more similar among patients than healthy donors. Moderate yet significant TCRB CDR3 shortening was seen in Type 1 diabetes patients in all four CD4+ subsets.

The CDR3 sequence is 18 residues long. CDR1 and CDR2 from the germline V gene are SGHDN and FVKESK. The ends were cut back, 4 bases at V and 4 bases at J, with 22 bases in the middle. The sequenced sample was naive CD4+ T cells from blood. The genes are TRBV14 and TRBJ2-2; D possibly corresponds to TRBD2 (5 bases). This clonotype was obtained from a man younger than 40 with type 1 diabetes. The CDR3 loop reads CASSPRILAGGATGELFF. In nucleotides, the CDR3 is TGTGCCAGCAGCCCAAGGATCCTGGCGGGTGGTGCCACCGGGGAGCTGTTTTTT.